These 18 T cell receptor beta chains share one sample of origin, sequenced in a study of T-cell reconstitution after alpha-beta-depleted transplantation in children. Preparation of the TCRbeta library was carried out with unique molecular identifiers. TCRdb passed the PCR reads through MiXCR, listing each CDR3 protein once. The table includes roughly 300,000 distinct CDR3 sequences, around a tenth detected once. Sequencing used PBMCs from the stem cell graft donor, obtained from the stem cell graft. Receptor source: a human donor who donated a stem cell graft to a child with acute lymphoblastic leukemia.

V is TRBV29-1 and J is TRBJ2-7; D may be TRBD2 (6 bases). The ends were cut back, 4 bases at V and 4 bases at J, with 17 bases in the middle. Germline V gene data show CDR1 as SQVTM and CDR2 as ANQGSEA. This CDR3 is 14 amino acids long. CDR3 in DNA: TGCAGCGTTGCTTTACTAGCCGCTTCTTACGAGCAGTACTTC. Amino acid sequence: CSVALLAASYEQYF.

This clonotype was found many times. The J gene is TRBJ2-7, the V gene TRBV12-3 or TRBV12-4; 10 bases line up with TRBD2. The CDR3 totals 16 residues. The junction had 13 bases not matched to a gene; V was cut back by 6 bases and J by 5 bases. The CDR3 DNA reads TGTGCCAGCAGCCCTCCCCTAGCGGGAGTCGTCAACGAGCAGTACTTC. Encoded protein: CASSPPLAGVVNEQYF.

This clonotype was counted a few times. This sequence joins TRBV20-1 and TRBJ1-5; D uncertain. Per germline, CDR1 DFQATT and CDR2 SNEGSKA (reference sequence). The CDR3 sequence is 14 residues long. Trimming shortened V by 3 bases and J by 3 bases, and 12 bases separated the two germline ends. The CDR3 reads CSASKGRVNQPQHF. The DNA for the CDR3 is TGCAGTGCTAGTAAGGGAAGGGTCAATCAGCCCCAGCATTTT.

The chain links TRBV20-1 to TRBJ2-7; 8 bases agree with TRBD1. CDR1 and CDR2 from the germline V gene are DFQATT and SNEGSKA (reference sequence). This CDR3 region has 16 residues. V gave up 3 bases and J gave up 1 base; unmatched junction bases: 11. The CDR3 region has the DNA TGCAGTGCTAGGTTGGGTTTAGACAGGGGATCCTACGAGCAGTACTTC. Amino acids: CSARLGLDRGSYEQYF.

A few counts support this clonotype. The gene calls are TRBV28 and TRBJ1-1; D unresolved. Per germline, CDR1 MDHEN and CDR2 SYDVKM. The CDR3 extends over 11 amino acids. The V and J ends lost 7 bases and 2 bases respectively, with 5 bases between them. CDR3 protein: CASIQNTEAFF. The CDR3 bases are TGTGCCAGCATCCAAAACACTGAAGCTTTCTTT.

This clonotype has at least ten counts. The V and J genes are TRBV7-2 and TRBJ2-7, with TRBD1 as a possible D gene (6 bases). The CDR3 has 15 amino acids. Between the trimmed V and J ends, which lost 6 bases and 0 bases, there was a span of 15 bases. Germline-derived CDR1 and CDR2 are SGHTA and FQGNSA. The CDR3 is CASSWGPLSSYEQYF. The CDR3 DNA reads TGTGCCAGCAGTTGGGGGCCCTTGAGCTCCTACGAGCAGTACTTC.

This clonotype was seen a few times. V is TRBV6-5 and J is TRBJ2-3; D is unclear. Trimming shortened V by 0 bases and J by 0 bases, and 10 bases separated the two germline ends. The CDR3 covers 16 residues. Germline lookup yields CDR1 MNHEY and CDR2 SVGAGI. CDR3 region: CASSYSQPTSTDTQYF. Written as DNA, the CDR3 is TGTGCCAGCAGTTACTCGCAACCTACTAGCACAGATACGCAGTATTTT.

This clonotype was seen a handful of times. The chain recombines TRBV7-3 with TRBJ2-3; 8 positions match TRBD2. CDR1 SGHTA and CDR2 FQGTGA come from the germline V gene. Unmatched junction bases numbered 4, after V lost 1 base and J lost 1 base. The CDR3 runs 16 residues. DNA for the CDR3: TGTGCCAGCAGCTTAATCTCAGCGGGAGGCACAGATACGCAGTATTTT. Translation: CASSLISAGGTDTQYF.

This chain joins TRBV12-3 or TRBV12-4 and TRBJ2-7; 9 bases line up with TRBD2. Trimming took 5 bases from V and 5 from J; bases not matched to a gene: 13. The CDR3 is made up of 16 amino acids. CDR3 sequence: CASSPLPGLASDEQYF. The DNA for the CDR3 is TGTGCCAGCAGTCCCCTACCGGGACTAGCTTCTGACGAGCAGTACTTC.

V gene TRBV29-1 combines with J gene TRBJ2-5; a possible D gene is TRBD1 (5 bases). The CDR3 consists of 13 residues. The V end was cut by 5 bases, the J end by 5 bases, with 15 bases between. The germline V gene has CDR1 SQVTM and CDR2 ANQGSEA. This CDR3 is CSVPQVSDETQYF. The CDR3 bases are TGCAGCGTTCCACAGGTTTCGGACGAGACCCAGTACTTC.

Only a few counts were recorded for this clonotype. The CDR3 region is CASRARLGEQFF. CDR3 in DNA: TGTGCCAGCAGGGCGAGGCTAGGTGAGCAGTTCTTC. The chain uses TRBV28 and TRBJ2-1; no reliable D call. Looked up from germline, CDR1 is MDHEN and CDR2 is SYDVKM. V was trimmed by 6 bases and J by 9 bases, leaving 12 bases between them. This CDR3 comprises 12 residues.

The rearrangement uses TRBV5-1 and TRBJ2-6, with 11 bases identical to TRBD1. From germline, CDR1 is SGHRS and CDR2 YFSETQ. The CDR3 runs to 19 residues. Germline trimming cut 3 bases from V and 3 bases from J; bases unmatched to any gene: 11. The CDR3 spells CASSSLRTGGSFGANVLTF. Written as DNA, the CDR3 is TGCGCCAGCAGCTCCCTAAGGACAGGGGGCTCGTTTGGGGCCAACGTCCTGACTTTC.

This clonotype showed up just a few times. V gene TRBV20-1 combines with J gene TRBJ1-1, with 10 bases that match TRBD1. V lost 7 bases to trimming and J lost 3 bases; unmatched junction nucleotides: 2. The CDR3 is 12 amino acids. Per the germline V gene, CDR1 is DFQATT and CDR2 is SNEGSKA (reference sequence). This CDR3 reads CSETGGYTEAFF. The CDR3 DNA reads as TGCAGTGAGACAGGGGGCTACACTGAAGCTTTCTTT.

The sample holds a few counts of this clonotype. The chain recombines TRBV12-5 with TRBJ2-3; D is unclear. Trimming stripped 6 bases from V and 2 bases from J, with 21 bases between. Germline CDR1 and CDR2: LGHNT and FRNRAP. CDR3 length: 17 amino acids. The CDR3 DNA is TGTGCTAGTGGCTGGGTCCCGGATATGAGGTCCACAGATACGCAGTATTTT. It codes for CASGWVPDMRSTDTQYF.

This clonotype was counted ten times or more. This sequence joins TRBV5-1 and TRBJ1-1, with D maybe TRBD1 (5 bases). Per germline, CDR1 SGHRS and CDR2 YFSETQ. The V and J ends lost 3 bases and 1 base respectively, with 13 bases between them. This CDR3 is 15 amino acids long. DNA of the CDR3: TGCGCCAGCAGCTGGGACGGGGTCCCGAACACTGAAGCTTTCTTT. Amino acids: CASSWDGVPNTEAFF.

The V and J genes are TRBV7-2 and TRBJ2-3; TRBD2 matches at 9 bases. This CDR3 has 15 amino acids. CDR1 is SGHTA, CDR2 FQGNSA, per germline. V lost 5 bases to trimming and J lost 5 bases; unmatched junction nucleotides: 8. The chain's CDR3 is CASSHQGGRGDTQYF. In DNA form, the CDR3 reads TGTGCCAGCAGCCACCAAGGCGGGAGGGGAGATACGCAGTATTTT. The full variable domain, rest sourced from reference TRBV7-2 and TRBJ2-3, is GAGVSQSPSNKVTEKGKDVELRCDPISGHTALYWYRQSLGQGLEFLIYFQGNSAPDKSGLPSDRFSAERTGGSVSTLTIQRTQQEDSAVYLCASSHQGGRGDTQYFGPGTRLTVL.

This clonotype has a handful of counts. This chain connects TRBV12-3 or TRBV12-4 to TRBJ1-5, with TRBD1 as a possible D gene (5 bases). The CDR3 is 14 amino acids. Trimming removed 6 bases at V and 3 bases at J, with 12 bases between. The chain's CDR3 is CASRDWGNNQPQHF. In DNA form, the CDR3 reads TGTGCCAGCAGGGATTGGGGGAACAATCAGCCCCAGCATTTT.

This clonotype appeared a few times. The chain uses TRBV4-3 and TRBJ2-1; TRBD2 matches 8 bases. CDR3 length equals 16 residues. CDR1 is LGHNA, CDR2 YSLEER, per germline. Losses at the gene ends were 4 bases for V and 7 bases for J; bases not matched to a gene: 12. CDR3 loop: CASSPNGQLAANEQFF. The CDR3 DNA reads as TGCGCCAGCAGCCCAAACGGACAACTAGCGGCTAATGAGCAGTTCTTC.